This entry is about one TCR beta chain. This entry comes from a study of blood T cell repertoires in COVID-19. Each exposed participant met a COVID-19 case in the 2 weeks preceding study entry. Profiled with immunoSEQ multiplex PCR; TCRdb holds only in-frame clones, not every one. The data contain under 200,000 clones, roughly 84% of them singletons. The CDR3 sequence is 17 residues long. The germline CDR1 and CDR2 sequences are LGHDT and YNNKEL (reference sequence). Trimming stripped 0 bases from V and 9 bases from J, with 18 bases between. The receptor's source is a woman under 40 who had been exposed to COVID-19. Sequenced sample: PBMCs or T cells enriched from blood (not recorded which). This rearrangement joins TRBV3-1 (or the pseudogene TRBV3-2) to TRBJ1-6; no firm D call. The DNA of the CDR3 is TGTGCCAGCAGCCAAGAGGGCCGGCTCAGGTTAACTTCACCCCTCCACTTT. Protein sequence: CASSQEGRLRLTSPLHF.